This T cell receptor (beta chain) was documented in a study of cytomegalovirus exposure and HLA in healthy donors. The CDR3 extends over 15 amino acids. Trimming cost V 3 bases and J 10 bases; bases outside gene matches: 12. Germline-derived CDR1 and CDR2 are GTSNPN and SVGIG (reference sequence). It was with 60 Vbeta and 13 Jbeta primers that the PCR ran. Using immunoSEQ multiplex PCR, the repertoire was profiled, and TCRdb retains in-frame clones only, with some absent. The sample has more than 90,000 clones; around 80% are singletons. The TCR originated in a young man in good health and CMV-seropositive. This chain uses TRBV30 with TRBJ1-6, with TRBD1 matching over 7 bases. Sequencing input: PBMCs. The CDR3 coding sequence is TGTGCCTGGAGCTTCGGACTGACAGGGAACTCACCCCTCCACTTT. This translates into CAWSFGLTGNSPLHF.